The present TCR beta chain was sequenced within a study of T cells expressing NK-cell markers. About the study: HCMV serostatus: most of the eight sequenced donors positive, one negative.

Study-wide results and caveats: For a few donors, these clonotypes were likewise the leading ones in the CD3+CD56-NKG2C+ fraction.

In regard to this clonotype: Its antigen is unknown.

5'RACE template switching with UMIs produced the TCR beta cDNA. TCRdb re-analyzed the 5' RACE reads; it lists each CDR3 protein once, without DNA. This sample's clone table lists about 260,000 distinct CDR3 sequences. Germline V lookup: CDR1 SGHKS, CDR2 YYEKEE (reference sequence). The CDR3 runs 15 residues. The chain couples TRBV5-5 to TRBJ1-5; TCRdb gives TRBD1 as the D gene, but with no DNA this cannot be confirmed. Sequencing was carried out using blood T cells: a sorted CD56 or NKG2C T cell subset, CD4+ or CD8+ T cells, or bulk PBMC T cells (not recorded which). This sequence was found in a woman between 18 and 69 years old in good health. This chain's CDR3 is CASSLDWGSSQPQHF.